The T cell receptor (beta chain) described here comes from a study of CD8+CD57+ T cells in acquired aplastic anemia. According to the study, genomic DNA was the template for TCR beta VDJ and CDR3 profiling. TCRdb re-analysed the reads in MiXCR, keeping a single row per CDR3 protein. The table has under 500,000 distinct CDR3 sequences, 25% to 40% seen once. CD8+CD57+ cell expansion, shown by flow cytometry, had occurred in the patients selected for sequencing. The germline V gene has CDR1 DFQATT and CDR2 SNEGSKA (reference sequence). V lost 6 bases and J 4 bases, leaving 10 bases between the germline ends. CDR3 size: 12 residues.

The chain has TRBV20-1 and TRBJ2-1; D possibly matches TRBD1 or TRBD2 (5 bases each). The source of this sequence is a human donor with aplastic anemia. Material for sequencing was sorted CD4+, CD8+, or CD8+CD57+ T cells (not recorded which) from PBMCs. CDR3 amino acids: CSARDPYNEQFF. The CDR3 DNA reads TGCAGTGCCAGGGACCCGTACAATGAGCAGTTCTTC.